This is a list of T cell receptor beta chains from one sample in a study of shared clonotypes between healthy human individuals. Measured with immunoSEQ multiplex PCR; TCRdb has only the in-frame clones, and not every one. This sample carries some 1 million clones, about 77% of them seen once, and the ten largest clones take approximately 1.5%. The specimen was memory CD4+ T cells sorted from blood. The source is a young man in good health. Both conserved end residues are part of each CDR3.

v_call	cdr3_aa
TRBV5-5	CASSLRDIDPLHF
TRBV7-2	CASSPMDVLTGTQYF
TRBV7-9	CASSFSYIATNEKLFF
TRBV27	CASSASNQGPDTQYF
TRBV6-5	CASSYNHRGAYNEQFF
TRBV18	CASSPPGTGGSGTEAFF
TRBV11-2	CASSLAGGSKETQYF
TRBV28	CASQPGPYGYTF
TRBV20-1	CSALTGDTQYF
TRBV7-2	CASSRERELTGELFF
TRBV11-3	CASSLDTPTGAHYSNQPQHF
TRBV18	CASSPVLRDVQETQYF